The clone carrying this TCR beta chain appeared a single time. Its antigen is currently unknown. The data are from a study of cytomegalovirus exposure and HLA in healthy donors. Study at large: There were a few hundred genotyped donors. Of these, 81% fell in the genetic ancestry cluster associated with self-reported Caucasian donors.

Overall study results and limits: TCR beta sequences reportedly predicted most subjects' HLA-A and HLA-B alleles accurately. According to reports, the classifier identified cytomegalovirus status with high specificity and sensitivity.

The CDR3 loop spans 17 amino acids. Germline V gives CDR1 MDHEN, CDR2 SYDVKM. V lost 5 bases, J lost 4 bases, and 11 bases stayed unmatched. PCR employed 60 Vbeta and 13 Jbeta primers. The data were produced by immunoSEQ multiplex PCR, yet TCRdb's version contains in-frame clones alone and is incomplete. This table has roughly 89,000 clones, roughly 67% appearing once. This rearrangement joins TRBV28 to TRBJ2-6; 7 positions agree with TRBD1. Sequencing was done on a sample of PBMCs. This TCR derives from a woman aged 45-65 years in good health and CMV-seropositive. The CDR3 sequence is CASSPLDRKQGANVLTF. In DNA form, the CDR3 reads TGTGCCAGCAGTCCACTGGACAGGAAACAGGGGGCCAACGTCCTGACTTTC.